The rows below give T cell receptor beta chains drawn from one sample of a study of shared clonotypes between healthy human individuals. Measured with immunoSEQ multiplex PCR; TCRdb has only the in-frame clones, and not every one. Of a few million clones in the sample, about 92% were seen once. Sequencing was performed on naive CD4+ T cells sorted from blood. These receptors originate from a man aged 18-30 years in good health. CDR3s leave out the opening cysteine and the closing phenylalanine or tryptophan.

CDR3aa,v_gene,len,j_gene
ASASGTSVWEQY,TRBV2,12,TRBJ2-7
ASSPTSPGTSGGGWTQY,TRBV19,17,TRBJ2-5
AISESTVPHTQY,TRBV10-3,12,TRBJ2-3
ASRAPGLTNTGELF,TRBV11-2,14,TRBJ2-2
ASSPGLGSLGEQY,TRBV18,13,TRBJ2-7
ASSLGDRGPWETQY,TRBV7-2,14,TRBJ2-5
ASSQGLARYEQY,TRBV4-1,12,TRBJ2-7
ASSFLKTPSTDEQF,TRBV7-9,14,TRBJ2-1
ASSQRFGETQY,TRBV19,11,TRBJ2-5
ASSHGYQETQY,TRBV14,11,TRBJ2-5
ASSSNRGETQY,TRBV28,11,TRBJ2-5
ATSPTGVVFGELF,TRBV5-1,13,TRBJ2-2
AILLALNPQY,TRBV10-3,10,TRBJ2-5
ASSLGQGRETQY,TRBV5-8,12,TRBJ2-5
AISSGQGGNYGYT,TRBV10-3,13,TRBJ1-2
ASSETGLAKNIQY,TRBV25-1,13,TRBJ2-4
ASSPRTRGDYGYT,TRBV18,13,TRBJ1-2
ASSVVAGQGYEQY,TRBV6-4,13,TRBJ2-7
ASNLDSNQPQH,TRBV2,11,TRBJ1-5
ASSEVWTLPY,TRBV2,10,TRBJ2-5
ASSYSTSGSYEQY,TRBV6-5,13,TRBJ2-7
ASSFTGLDSPLH,TRBV5-4,12,TRBJ1-6
ASGSGLAGLGGDTQY,TRBV12-5,15,TRBJ2-3
ASSVRCLRVKNIQY,TRBV25-1,14,TRBJ2-4
ASSPGFSSTDTQY,TRBV7-7,13,TRBJ2-3
ASSEPGQGHGYT,TRBV25-1,12,TRBJ1-2
ASSVAGDYNSPLH,TRBV2,13,TRBJ1-6
ASSPRTGLTTSHEQY,TRBV27,15,TRBJ2-7
ASSYAGRGADQPQH,TRBV6-5,14,TRBJ1-5
ASSLEGQNNEKLF,TRBV5-1,13,TRBJ1-4
ASSPPGSPPDTQY,TRBV5-1,13,TRBJ2-3
ASSLGHLNTGELF,TRBV5-1,13,TRBJ2-2
ASFPSGQGSYEQY,TRBV6-1,13,TRBJ2-7
ASSVTNGGAAYNEQF,TRBV9,15,TRBJ2-1
ASSLWTVGNTIY,TRBV5-4,12,TRBJ1-3
ASSERSAQH,TRBV6-1,9,TRBJ1-5
ARRDCIYEQY,TRBV7-9,10,TRBJ2-7
ASSTRLKASGGALETQY,TRBV11-2,17,TRBJ2-5
ASSHYRGTDNSPLH,TRBV4-3,14,TRBJ1-6
ASSGRGLPNTEAF,TRBV2,13,TRBJ1-1
ASKEGVTGELF,TRBV6-1,11,TRBJ2-2
ASSWGWVEDEQF,TRBV23-1,12,TRBJ2-1
ASSEVNRANTEAF,TRBV25-1,13,TRBJ1-1
ASSWGDAETQY,TRBV5-1,11,TRBJ2-5
ASRSVAGELF,TRBV2,10,TRBJ2-2
ASSPYNTGELF,TRBV7-2,11,TRBJ2-2
ASTFGRPVQETQY,TRBV19,13,TRBJ2-5
ASSAISFGTSTDTQY,TRBV9,15,TRBJ2-3
ASSLGLAGGTDTQY,TRBV4-3,14,TRBJ2-3
ASSPISTDTQY,TRBV18,11,TRBJ2-3
ASSHQGGTDTQY,TRBV5-1,12,TRBJ2-3
ASSTGSRIGEQF,TRBV6-6,12,TRBJ2-1
ASSELGQGYYGYT,TRBV6-1,13,TRBJ1-2
ASSPGTTSSYEQY,TRBV28,13,TRBJ2-7
ASSLAWGQARYEQY,TRBV7-2,14,TRBJ2-7
ASSLYVTSGGSYEQY,TRBV7-2,15,TRBJ2-7
ASSMGTGSDSPLH,TRBV5-1,13,TRBJ1-6